This entry features one TCR beta chain sequence. Its antigen remains undetermined. A much larger clone is a single base away; this may be a read error. The sample comes from a study of molecular identifiers for immune sequencing clone quantification (dated 2018 in TCRdb). Looking at the study overall: For a replicate experiment, RNA from around 20,000 or 99,000 naive CD8 T cells was divided into five aliquots, and four of the five aliquots were sequenced. The study was a methods study using CD8 T cells to benchmark molecular-identifier clustering-based TCR repertoire sequencing (MIDCIRS) and TCR RNA copy counting. Summary of the overall study and its limitations: Modeling estimated 3 to 3.5 recovered TCR RNA copies per cell, compared with about 10 by digital PCR, which implies about 30% capture efficiency. A single cell's worth of spiked-in Jurkat TCR RNA was reported detectable even among 850,000 to 1,000,000 naive CD8 T cells. When barcode sub-clustering was left out, chimeric consensus sequences inflated TCR diversity, with chimeras reaching as high as 47%. Highly expanded clone sizes could be underestimated because identical TCR molecules may share a barcode. The naive libraries included spiked-in Jurkat TCR RNA (roughly nine copies' worth), and this RNA is not part of the donor repertoire. In CMV-specific effector cells, clones with more than 20 RNA copies contained over 99% of molecules, whereas in naive cells such clones contained under 1% of molecules.

Libraries of naive CD8 T cells were built from anywhere between about 20,000 and 1,000,000 sorted cells, with 10%, 30% or 50% of the purified RNA used. On a BD FACSAria II, naive CD8 T cells were FACS-sorted as CD8+CD4-CCR7+CD45RA+ and collected into RLT Plus buffer. Approximately eleven TCR copies' worth of Jurkat RNA were spiked into roughly 20,000-1,000,000 naive CD8 T cell samples to test detection sensitivity. CD8 T cells were enriched using RosetteSep CD8+ T Cell Enrichment Cocktail and Ficoll-Paque, and the enriched cells then underwent ACK red cell lysis. Library prep was done by PCR. The instrument given in TCRdb is NextSeq 500. Bulk TCR libraries were made following a previously described method, with the TCR primers given in Table S5. Total RNA was purified with the Qiagen AllPrep DNA/RNA kit. Before any analysis, reads coming from multiple sequencing runs of the same library were combined into one pool. The authors processed their data as follows. Reads were retained only if their TCR constant sequence matched exactly, and those retained reads were trimmed to 150 nt and grouped according to their 12-nt molecular barcodes. Reads within each barcode group were sub-clustered using a 15% Levenshtein threshold, and quality-weighted consensus sequences were constructed for each RNA molecule. Non-functional sequences were excluded, and lower-count sequences lying one edit away from another sequence were also excluded. On the basis of fitting two negative binomial distributions, barcode sub-clusters with fewer than 20% of the maximum read count were discarded. TCRdb redid the processing of the public reads, applying fastp at Q25 and MiXCR, and retained in-frame beta chains. Records with the same CDR3 protein are collapsed into one entry carrying the most frequent genes and DNA. The V and J calls come from TCRdb's annotation, not from the publication. Here the sample has roughly 40,000 distinct CDR3 sequences; 20% to 25% occur a single time. Jointly, the top ten make up about 1% of the sample.

Cut back by 2 bases and 5 bases, the V and J ends lie 10 bases apart. Reading the germline V gene gives CDR1 SGHDN and CDR2 FVKESK. Reading from cysteine to phenylalanine, the CDR3 counts 13 amino acids. Kept here is only the CDR3 DNA, which spans 39 bases and is read in frame from base 1. Here the chain combines TRBV14 and TRBJ2-7, with the D gene uncertain. The sequencing input was naive CD8+ T cells from blood, with Jurkat cell RNA spiked in. This sample's cell subset or site label indicates: FACS-sorted CD8+CD4-CCR7+CD45RA+ naive T cells. This sequence was found in a human donor in good health. Some libraries in this study had Jurkat cell RNA spiked in. The nucleotide sequence reads TGTGCCAGCAGCCAATCCCGGGCCGACGAGCAGTACTTC. This translates into CASSQSRADEQYF.